These 15 T cell receptor beta chains were sequenced from one sample in a study of blood T cell repertoires in COVID-19. Assay used: immunoSEQ multiplex PCR; TCRdb lists only in-frame clones, some missing. The sample holds over 150,000 clones, around 90% seen once. Material for sequencing was peripheral blood. Receptors were obtained from a man aged 55 to 69 with COVID-19, enrolled during active disease.

DNA for the CDR3: TGTGCCAGCAGTACAGGGTATCGGGAGCAGTACTTC. Encoded protein: CASSTGYREQYF. The chain carries TRBV2 and TRBJ2-7; D possibly corresponds to TRBD1 (6 bases). Looked up from germline, CDR1 is SNHLY and CDR2 is FYNNEI. V lost 5 bases, J lost 7 bases, and 12 bases lay in between. The length of the CDR3 is 12 residues.

CDR3 DNA sequence: TGTGCCAGCAGCCCCCCCGACAGGGGGCGGACTGAGCAGTTCTTC. Translating it yields CASSPPDRGRTEQFF. This rearrangement joins TRBV9 to TRBJ2-1; TRBD1 matches at 10 bases. Germline assignment: CDR1 SGDLS and CDR2 YYNGEE. V shed 4 bases and J 9 bases; nucleotides not matched to a gene: 10. This CDR3 has 15 amino acids. The variable domain in full, completed from reference TRBV9 and TRBJ2-1, reads DSGVTQTPKHLITATGQRVTLRCSPRSGDLSVYWYQQSLDQGLQFLIQYYNGEERAKGNILERFSAQQFPDLHSELNLSSLELGDSALYFCASSPPDRGRTEQFFGPGTRLTVL.

This clone occurred once. The chain combines TRBV25-1 with TRBJ2-5, with 13 bases aligning to TRBD2. There are 16 residues in the CDR3. The V gene's germline CDR1 is MGHDK and CDR2 SYGVNS. Trimming cost V 1 base and J 5 bases; bases outside gene matches: 4. In DNA, the CDR3 is TGTGCCAGCAGTGAATCAAGGGGACTAGCGGGGGAGACCCAGTACTTC. It translates to CASSESRGLAGETQYF.

This chain joins TRBV12-3 or TRBV12-4 and TRBJ1-6, with D uncertain. This CDR3 has 13 residues. Trimming cost V 5 bases and J 8 bases, with 10 bases left between them. The CDR3 spells CASSTKLDSPLHF. The CDR3 DNA is TGTGCCAGCAGTACCAAGTTAGATTCACCCCTCCACTTT.

The chain uses TRBV11-2 and TRBJ2-3, with a weak D call TRBD2 (6 bases). The CDR3 consists of 14 residues. Trimming took off 3 bases at V and 2 bases at J, with 9 bases between the two ends. Looked up from germline, CDR1 is SGHAT and CDR2 is FQNNGV. CDR3 DNA: TGTGCCAGCAGCTTTGCGGGACTCACAGATACGCAGTATTTT. Its protein product is CASSFAGLTDTQYF.

This chain joins TRBV27 and TRBJ1-1; 7 bases map to TRBD1. The CDR3 covers 16 residues. With 4 bases clipped from V and 1 base from J, the junction kept 9 bases outside the gene matches. CDR1 is MNHEY and CDR2 is SMNVEV in the germline V gene (reference sequence). The CDR3 region is CASSYRQGIANTEAFF. In DNA, the CDR3 is TGTGCCAGCAGTTACCGACAGGGCATCGCGAACACTGAAGCTTTCTTT.

CDR3 protein: CASRSLQGAYGYTF. Here the CDR3 DNA reads TGTGCCAGCAGAAGTCTACAGGGGGCCTATGGCTACACCTTC. This chain connects TRBV6-5 to TRBJ1-2; TRBD1 matches at 9 bases. The CDR3 spans 14 residues. V trimming: 6 bases; J trimming: 4 bases; junction bases outside the gene matches: 6. Per germline, CDR1 MNHEY and CDR2 SVGAGI.

This clone was seen a handful of times. The chain links TRBV4-2 to TRBJ1-6; TRBD1 matches 10 bases. Germline V gene lookup returns CDR1 LGHNA and CDR2 YNFKEQ. The CDR3 extends over 16 amino acids. The ends lost 1 base at V and 8 bases at J; junction bases unmatched: 5. CDR3 sequence: CASSQGFGTGDSPLHF. The CDR3 DNA follows: TGTGCCAGCAGCCAAGGGTTCGGGACAGGGGATTCACCCCTCCACTTT.

This chain uses TRBV28 with TRBJ2-1; D ambiguous. Germline loops: CDR1 MDHEN, CDR2 SYDVKM. V lost 5 bases and J lost 1, with 6 bases in between. The CDR3 is made up of 13 amino acids. The CDR3 sequence: CASSTGSYNEQFF. The DNA for the CDR3 is TGTGCCAGCAGTACCGGTTCCTACAATGAGCAGTTCTTC.

The CDR3 DNA sequence: TGTGCCAGCAGCCGCGGACAGAACACCGGGGAGCTGTTTTTT. As protein: CASSRGQNTGELFF. This chain connects TRBV11-3 to TRBJ2-2; a weak D match, TRBD1 (5 bases). The germline V and J ends were trimmed by 5 bases and 1 base, with 8 bases remaining between them. The CDR3 length is 14 residues. Germline values: CDR1 SGHNT, CDR2 YENEEA.

The V call is TRBV3-1 (or the pseudogene TRBV3-2), the J call TRBJ2-1; TRBD2 matches 9 bases. The CDR3 is made up of 16 amino acids. V lost 4 bases and J lost 6; bases outside the gene matches: 10. CDR1 and CDR2 (germline): LGHDT, YNNKEL (reference sequence). CDR3 nucleotide sequence: TGTGCCAGCAGCCCAGCATGGGCGGGGGGGATCAATGAGCAGTTCTTC. It is translated as CASSPAWAGGINEQFF.

The rearrangement joins TRBV10-2 to TRBJ1-5; no firm D call. Trimming cost V 0 bases and J 7 bases, with 13 bases left between them. Germline lookup yields CDR1 WSHSY and CDR2 SAAADI. This CDR3 has 15 amino acids. This CDR3 reads CASSESAGLYQPQHF. CDR3 in DNA: TGCGCCAGCAGTGAGTCGGCAGGTCTCTACCAGCCCCAGCATTTT.

This clone was detected once. V usage is TRBV5-1 and J usage is TRBJ2-7; D is unclear. Between the trimmed V and J ends, which lost 1 base and 6 bases, there was a span of 11 bases. The CDR3 is made up of 13 amino acids. Germline values: CDR1 SGHRS, CDR2 YFSETQ. CDR3 nucleotides: TGCGCCAGCAGCTTGTCGGGTCCGGGCGAGCAGTACTTC. Its protein is CASSLSGPGEQYF.

V and J are TRBV18 and TRBJ2-1; 7 bases line up with TRBD2. Germline lookup yields CDR1 KGHSH and CDR2 LQKENI. The junction had 7 bases not matched to a gene; V was cut back by 4 bases and J by 7 bases. The CDR3 is 14 residues long. The CDR3 DNA reads TGTGCCAGCTCACTGGCGGGAGCGCGGAATGAGCAGTTCTTC. Its translation is CASSLAGARNEQFF.

This chain joins TRBV11-3 and TRBJ2-2; 7 bases fit TRBD1. J gave up 0 bases and V 5 bases, and 9 bases lay outside the gene matches. Germline assignment: CDR1 SGHNT and CDR2 YENEEA. CDR3 length: 17 amino acids. CDR3 sequence (DNA): TGTGCCAGCAGCCCACAGATTGGGACAGCGAACACCGGGGAGCTGTTTTTT. It codes for CASSPQIGTANTGELFF. Complete variable domain (other parts from reference TRBV11-3 and TRBJ2-2): EAGVVQSPRYKIIEKKQPVAFWCNPISGHNTLYWYLQNLGQGPELLIRYENEEAVDDSQLPKDRFSAERLKGVDSTLKIQPAELGDSAVYLCASSPQIGTANTGELFFGEGSRLTVL.